This TCR beta chain was recovered during a study of T-cell reconstitution after alpha-beta-depleted transplantation in children. Looked up from germline, CDR1 is PRHDT and CDR2 is FYEKMQ (reference sequence). CDR3 size: 14 residues. Deletions cut 5 bases from V and 3 bases from J, with 14 bases between. TCRbeta library construction was performed incorporating unique molecular identifiers. One entry per CDR3 protein results from TCRdb running MiXCR on the PCR reads. The table records over 300,000 distinct CDR3 sequences, about a tenth of them present only once. Source: PBMCs from the stem cell graft donor, taken from the stem cell graft. The receptor comes from a human donor who donated a stem cell graft to a child with acute lymphoblastic leukemia. The chain joins TRBV13 to TRBJ2-7, with D tentatively TRBD1 or TRBD2 (5 bases each). Here the CDR3 DNA reads TGTGCCAGCAGCCACCGGGACGGTAGCTACGAGCAGTACTTC. The encoded protein is CASSHRDGSYEQYF.